Listed below are T cell receptor beta chains from one sample, sequenced in a study of CD8+ T cells in alopecia areata. Generated by immunoSEQ multiplex PCR, the TCRdb table keeps only in-frame clones and is missing some. This sample carries around 21,000 clones, around three fifths of them seen once, and the ten largest clones take 8% to 10%. Material: skin, obtained at week 4, from a patient treated with tofacitinib. These receptors all come from a human donor with alopecia areata. CDR3s include the opening cysteine and the closing phenylalanine or tryptophan. Each record gives: J gene, D gene, clone size, V gene, CDR3 protein, CDR3 DNA. A D gene is named only where the DNA matches it firmly. Clone size is not always given. Where it is, it says once, few, many or a class for expanded clones.

j_call: TRBJ1-5; d_call: NA; clone_size: NA; v_call: TRBV6-1; cdr3_aa: CASSDREGTRDYSNQPQHF; cdr3_nt: TGTGCCAGCAGTGACCGCGAAGGCACCAGGGATTATAGCAATCAGCCCCAGCATTTT
j_call: TRBJ1-4; d_call: NA; clone_size: few; v_call: TRBV29-1; cdr3_aa: CSGYGGNEKLFF; cdr3_nt: TGCAGCGGTTACGGGGGCAATGAAAAACTGTTTTTT
j_call: TRBJ1-1; d_call: TRBD1; clone_size: NA; v_call: TRBV5-4; cdr3_aa: CASSGRNRGRREAFF; cdr3_nt: TGTGCCAGCAGCGGACGAAACAGGGGGCGGAGGGAAGCTTTCTTT
j_call: TRBJ2-7; d_call: TRBD2; clone_size: NA; v_call: TRBV30; cdr3_aa: CAWSFLQRGGLHEQYF; cdr3_nt: TGTGCCTGGAGTTTCCTTCAGCGGGGGGGCCTTCACGAGCAGTACTTC
j_call: TRBJ1-1; d_call: NA; clone_size: NA; v_call: TRBV30; cdr3_aa: CAWSVRTNTEAFF; cdr3_nt: TGTGCCTGGAGTGTCCGCACGAACACTGAAGCTTTCTTT
j_call: TRBJ1-2; d_call: NA; clone_size: NA; v_call: TRBV5-1; cdr3_aa: CASSFGERGLETF; cdr3_nt: TGCGCCAGCAGCTTTGGCGAGAGAGGTCTAGAAACCTTC
j_call: TRBJ1-1; d_call: TRBD1; clone_size: medium-sized; v_call: TRBV5-4; cdr3_aa: CASSLQTGVMNTEAFF; cdr3_nt: TGTGCCAGCAGCTTACAGACAGGGGTAATGAACACTGAAGCTTTCTTT
j_call: TRBJ2-1; d_call: NA; clone_size: NA; v_call: TRBV6-1; cdr3_aa: CAGRRSPSDEQFF; cdr3_nt: TGTGCAGGGAGGCGGAGCCCTTCGGATGAGCAGTTCTTC
j_call: TRBJ2-7; d_call: NA; clone_size: NA; v_call: TRBV7-9; cdr3_aa: CASSHPSGGTTYEQYF; cdr3_nt: TGTGCCAGCAGCCACCCCAGTGGGGGGACAACCTACGAGCAGTACTTC
j_call: TRBJ2-1; d_call: TRBD2; clone_size: NA; v_call: TRBV19; cdr3_aa: CASNGLAGNEQFF; cdr3_nt: TGTGCCAGTAACGGACTAGCGGGCAATGAGCAGTTCTTC
j_call: TRBJ1-6; d_call: TRBD1; clone_size: once; v_call: TRBV9; cdr3_aa: CASSPNRGNSPLHF; cdr3_nt: TGTGCCAGCAGCCCCAACAGGGGGAATTCACCCCTCCACTTT
j_call: TRBJ1-5; d_call: NA; clone_size: NA; v_call: TRBV4-1; cdr3_aa: CASSQEGRINQPQHF; cdr3_nt: TGCGCCAGCAGCCAAGAGGGACGGATAAATCAGCCCCAGCATTTT
j_call: TRBJ1-4; d_call: TRBD1; clone_size: medium-sized; v_call: TRBV2; cdr3_aa: CASSLDRTAYLEKLFF; cdr3_nt: TGTGCCAGCAGCCTGGACAGGACAGCTTACCTTGAAAAACTGTTTTTT
j_call: TRBJ2-7; d_call: TRBD1; clone_size: NA; v_call: TRBV28; cdr3_aa: CASSLADREKYF; cdr3_nt: TGTGCCAGCAGTTTAGCCGACAGGGAGAAGTACTTC
j_call: TRBJ1-2; d_call: TRBD1; clone_size: NA; v_call: TRBV5-4; cdr3_aa: CASSWDREHYGYTF; cdr3_nt: TGTGCCAGCAGCTGGGACAGGGAACACTATGGCTACACCTTC
j_call: TRBJ1-2; d_call: NA; clone_size: few; v_call: TRBV20-1; cdr3_aa: CSAYPGVGYTF; cdr3_nt: TGCAGTGCTTACCCAGGGGTCGGCTACACCTTC
j_call: TRBJ2-7; d_call: TRBD1; clone_size: NA; v_call: TRBV2; cdr3_aa: CASSGGTGSYEQYF; cdr3_nt: TGTGCCAGCAGTGGGGGGACAGGGAGCTACGAGCAGTACTTC
j_call: TRBJ2-3; d_call: TRBD2; clone_size: NA; v_call: TRBV2; cdr3_aa: CASTLATSGGGDTQYF; cdr3_nt: TGTGCCAGCACCCTTGCGACTAGCGGGGGGGGAGATACGCAGTATTTT
j_call: TRBJ1-1; d_call: NA; clone_size: few; v_call: TRBV29-1; cdr3_aa: CSSEEAFF; cdr3_nt: TGCAGCTCGGAAGAAGCTTTCTTT
j_call: TRBJ2-7; d_call: NA; clone_size: NA; v_call: TRBV7-8; cdr3_aa: CASSIREEQYF; cdr3_nt: TGTGCCAGCAGCATACGGGAAGAGCAGTACTTC
j_call: TRBJ1-5; d_call: NA; clone_size: NA; v_call: TRBV4-1; cdr3_aa: CASSRQEGPDNQPQHF; cdr3_nt: TGCGCCAGCAGCCGCCAGGAGGGACCCGACAATCAGCCCCAGCATTTT
j_call: TRBJ2-2; d_call: NA; clone_size: NA; v_call: TRBV27; cdr3_aa: CASSWGLYSAGELFF; cdr3_nt: TGTGCCAGCAGTTGGGGGCTCTATAGCGCCGGGGAGCTGTTTTTT
j_call: TRBJ2-1; d_call: NA; clone_size: NA; v_call: TRBV28; cdr3_aa: CASSPRVLRDEQFF; cdr3_nt: TGTGCCAGCAGTCCACGGGTCCTGAGGGATGAGCAGTTCTTC
j_call: TRBJ2-1; d_call: NA; clone_size: NA; v_call: TRBV7-2; cdr3_aa: CAREIRGSSYNEQFF; cdr3_nt: TGTGCCAGAGAGATCCGGGGGAGCTCCTACAATGAGCAGTTCTTC
j_call: TRBJ2-1; d_call: TRBD2; clone_size: once; v_call: TRBV7-2; cdr3_aa: CASSSMTSWGNEQFF; cdr3_nt: TGTGCCAGCAGCTCTATGACTAGCTGGGGCAATGAGCAGTTCTTC
j_call: TRBJ1-2; d_call: TRBD1; clone_size: once; v_call: TRBV5-1; cdr3_aa: CASRLANQGDGYTF; cdr3_nt: TGCGCCAGCCGACTAGCCAACCAGGGGGATGGCTACACCTTC
j_call: TRBJ2-7; d_call: NA; clone_size: NA; v_call: TRBV18; cdr3_aa: CASSQRDEQYF; cdr3_nt: TGTGCCAGCTCACAAAGGGACGAGCAGTACTTC
j_call: TRBJ2-5; d_call: NA; clone_size: NA; v_call: TRBV7-2; cdr3_aa: CASSIPETETQYF; cdr3_nt: TGTGCCAGCAGCATCCCGGAGACGGAGACCCAGTACTTC
j_call: TRBJ2-7; d_call: NA; clone_size: NA; v_call: TRBV6-6; cdr3_aa: CASLGTNSYEQYF; cdr3_nt: TGTGCCAGCTTGGGGACAAATAGCTACGAGCAGTACTTC
j_call: TRBJ2-5; d_call: TRBD2; clone_size: NA; v_call: TRBV5-8; cdr3_aa: CASSRGASGTETQYF; cdr3_nt: TGTGCCAGCAGCCGTGGGGCTAGCGGCACAGAGACCCAGTACTTC
j_call: TRBJ1-1; d_call: NA; clone_size: NA; v_call: TRBV11-3; cdr3_aa: CASSLGQNTEAFF; cdr3_nt: TGTGCCAGCAGCTTAGGTCAGAACACTGAAGCTTTCTTT
j_call: TRBJ1-1; d_call: NA; clone_size: NA; v_call: TRBV28; cdr3_aa: CASSFVTGVNTEAFF; cdr3_nt: TGTGCCAGCAGTTTTGTGACAGGCGTAAACACTGAAGCTTTCTTT